This T cell receptor (beta chain) is from a study of T cell repertoires in cytomegalovirus infection. Study-wide background: Both a matching HLA type and CMV infection were indicated by public TCR beta signatures. Notes on the study in general: Ex vivo responses were dominated by HLA-C-restricted CMV-specific TCR beta clonotypes. CMV carriers having the relevant HLA were flagged by cumulative public TCR beta family frequency.

This clonotype was detected many times. The antigen remains unidentified. The germline CDR1 and CDR2 sequences are SGHTA and FQGNSA. The CDR3 sequence is 13 residues long. V was pared by 4 bases and J by 3 bases, with 9 bases between. MiXCR, applied by TCRdb to the reads, yields one record per CDR3 protein. The data contain hundreds of thousands of distinct CDR3 sequences, 35% of them singletons. This clonotype was sampled from a human donor in good health (CMV status not recorded). Some clones in this sample may be carry-over from other donors' samples. The chain combines TRBV7-2 with TRBJ1-2; D is uncertain. The sequenced material came from PBMCs. CDR3: CASSSDTDYGYTF. DNA of the CDR3: TGTGCCAGCAGCTCCGACACTGACTATGGCTACACCTTC.